This paragraph reports one T cell receptor (beta chain). Antigen: not known. This sample stems from a study of regulatory T cells in long-lasting Graves disease. Broader study findings: Analyses excluded thyroid tissue, covering peripheral blood alone.

The CDR3 loop spans 15 amino acids. Germline CDR1 is ENHRY and CDR2 is SYGVKD. Losses at the gene ends were 0 bases for V and 4 bases for J; bases not matched to a gene: 5. Regarding time point: persistent/refractory GD, antithyroid drugs over 5 years with positive TRAb. From RNA extracted from PBMCs, the TCR library was made. HTBI primers from iRepertoire and Arm-PCR of CDR3 regions yielded the TCR beta libraries. A single record per CDR3 protein comes from TCRdb applying MiXCR to the multiplex PCR reads. The data show 450,000 or so distinct CDR3 sequences, around a fifth seen once. The material was peripheral blood mononuclear cells (PBMCs), obtained when the disease was refractory, from a patient treated with antithyroid drugs. The clonotype originates from a female donor with Graves disease. The chain joins TRBV10-3 to TRBJ1-1, with TRBD1 matching 7 bases. The chain's CDR3 is CAISESYRDSTEAFF. In DNA form, the CDR3 reads TGTGCCATCAGTGAGTCTTACCGGGACAGCACTGAAGCTTTCTTT.